This TCR beta chain emerged from a study of T cells in localized non-small cell lung cancer. In regard to this clone: Its antigen is unidentified.

TCRdb's copy holds only in-frame clones and misses some; the assay was immunoSEQ multiplex PCR. This table has around 50,000 clones, roughly four fifths appearing once. Study findings and constraints: Tumor trailed uninvolved adjacent lung in T cell clonality, which peaked there. Appearing in adjacent lung were a median approximately 57 of the top 100 tumor clones.

V gave up 4 bases and J gave up 7 bases, with 23 bases separating them. This CDR3 is 16 amino acids long. The germline gives CDR1 MNHNS, CDR2 SASEGT. The source was peripheral blood, collected before any cancer treatment. The chain recombines TRBV6-1 with TRBJ2-7; D possibly uses TRBD1 or TRBD2 (6 bases each). The receptor's source is a female donor at least 60 years old with stage II squamous cell lung carcinoma. CDR3 nucleotides: TGTGCCAGCAGTGGTCGACCAGGGGCCCGGGGGATGGAGCAGTACTTC. This translates into CASSGRPGARGMEQYF.